The present T cell receptor (beta chain) was sequenced within a study of blood T cells in healthy people across ages. In germline, CDR1 is ENHRY, CDR2 SYGVKD. V lost 3 bases and J lost 5, with 8 bases in between. This CDR3 region has 12 residues. This clonotype has more than one count but fewer than ten. Through a sample-barcoded 5' primer and a J-beta primer mix, a second PCR was run for roughly 6 to 11 cycles. MiXCR was run by TCRdb on the 5' RACE reads, yielding one entry per CDR3 protein. The sample yields more than 1 million distinct CDR3 sequences, under 55% seen once. The sequencing input was blood. This TCR came from a woman aged 55-70 years in good health. This chain uses TRBV10-3 with TRBJ2-7, with D unresolved. CDR3 residues: CAISDGTHEQYF. The CDR3 nucleotides read TGTGCCATCAGTGATGGCACTCACGAGCAGTACTTC.